This T cell receptor (beta chain) was recorded in a study of blood T cells in healthy people across ages. Study-level information: Capture via template switching afforded approximately one barcoded beta molecule per two T cells.

V lost 1 base to trimming and J lost 5 bases; unmatched junction nucleotides: 7. Germline V gene lookup returns CDR1 DFQATT and CDR2 SNEGSKA (reference sequence). The CDR3 has 15 amino acids. In this sample, this clonotype turned up a few times. Its specificity is not known. Study outcomes and limitations: Per-million-T-cell TCR beta diversity fell roughly linearly with age.

A second PCR, run for 7 to 11 cycles, used a sample-barcoded 5' primer plus a J-beta primer mix. TCRdb used MiXCR to reprocess the 5' RACE reads, holding one entry per CDR3 protein. Among 730,000 or so distinct CDR3 sequences listed, approximately 40% were seen once. The gene calls are TRBV20-1 and TRBJ2-1; 8 bases are a match to TRBD2. This receptor was obtained from a man older than 75 in good health. The sample consisted of blood. The CDR3 DNA is TGCAGTGCTAGAGGGCGGGGGGCCATCAACAATGAGCAGTTCTTC. This gives the protein CSARGRGAINNEQFF.